This T cell receptor beta chain was recovered during a study of early T cells in non-severe SARS-CoV-2 infection. Whole-study context: Bulk RNA from unsorted whole blood was sequenced; chains were unpaired.

TCRdb used MiXCR to reprocess the 5' RACE reads, holding one entry per CDR3 protein. The sample carries tens of thousands of distinct CDR3 sequences, approximately 13% recorded once. From germline, CDR1 is DFQATT and CDR2 SNEGSKA (reference sequence). V was shortened by 6 bases and J by 7 bases, with 14 bases between the two germline ends. The CDR3 spans 12 residues. This clonotype came up a few times. The TCR sequence derives from an adult who was a healthcare worker with PCR-confirmed SARS-CoV-2 infection or an uninfected control (not recorded which). Material for sequencing was whole blood. The chain combines TRBV20-1 with TRBJ2-3; the D gene is possibly TRBD2 (6 bases). The CDR3 sequence is CSAEEGGYTQYF. CDR3 in DNA: TGCAGTGCGGAGGAGGGCGGATATACGCAGTATTTT.